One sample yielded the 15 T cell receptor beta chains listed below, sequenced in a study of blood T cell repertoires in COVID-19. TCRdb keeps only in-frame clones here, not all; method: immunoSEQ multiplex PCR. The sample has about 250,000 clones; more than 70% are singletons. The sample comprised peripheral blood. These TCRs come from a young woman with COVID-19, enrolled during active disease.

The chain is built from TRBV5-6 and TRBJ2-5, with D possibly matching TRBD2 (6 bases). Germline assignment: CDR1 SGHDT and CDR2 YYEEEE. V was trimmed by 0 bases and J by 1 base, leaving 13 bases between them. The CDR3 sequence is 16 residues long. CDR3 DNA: TGTGCCAGCAGCTTGGATTTATTCGGGAGCCAAGAGACCCAGTACTTC. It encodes CASSLDLFGSQETQYF.

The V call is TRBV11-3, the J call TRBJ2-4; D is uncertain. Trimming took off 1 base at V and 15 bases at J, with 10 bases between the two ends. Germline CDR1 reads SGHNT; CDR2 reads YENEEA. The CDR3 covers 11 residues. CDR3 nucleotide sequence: TGTGCCAGCAGCTTAGGTACTACCCCGTACTTC. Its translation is CASSLGTTPYF.

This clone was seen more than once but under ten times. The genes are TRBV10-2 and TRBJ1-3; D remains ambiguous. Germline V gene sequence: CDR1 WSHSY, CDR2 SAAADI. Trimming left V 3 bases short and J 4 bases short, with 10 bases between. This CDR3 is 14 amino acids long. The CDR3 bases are TGCGCCAGCAGTGACCCAATTACAGGAAACACCATATATTTT. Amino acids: CASSDPITGNTIYF.

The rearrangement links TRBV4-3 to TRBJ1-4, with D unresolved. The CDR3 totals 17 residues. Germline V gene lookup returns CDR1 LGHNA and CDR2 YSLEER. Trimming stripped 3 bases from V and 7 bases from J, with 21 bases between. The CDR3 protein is CASSHERLGQAGEKLFF. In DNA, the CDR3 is TGCGCCAGCAGCCACGAACGCCTGGGCCAGGCGGGTGAAAAACTGTTTTTT.

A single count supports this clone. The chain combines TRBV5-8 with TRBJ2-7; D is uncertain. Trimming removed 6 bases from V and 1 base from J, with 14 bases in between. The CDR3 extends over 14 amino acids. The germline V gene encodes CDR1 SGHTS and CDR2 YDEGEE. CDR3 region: CASTPQEASYEQYV. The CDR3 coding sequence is TGTGCCAGCACCCCGCAAGAAGCGTCCTACGAGCAGTACGTC.

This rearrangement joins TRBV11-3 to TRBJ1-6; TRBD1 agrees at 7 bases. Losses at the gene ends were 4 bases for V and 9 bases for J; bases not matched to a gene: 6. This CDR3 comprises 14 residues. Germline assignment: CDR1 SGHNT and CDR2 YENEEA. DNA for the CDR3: TGTGCCAGCAGCTCAAGACAGGGTGGTTCACCCCTCCACTTT. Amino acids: CASSSRQGGSPLHF.

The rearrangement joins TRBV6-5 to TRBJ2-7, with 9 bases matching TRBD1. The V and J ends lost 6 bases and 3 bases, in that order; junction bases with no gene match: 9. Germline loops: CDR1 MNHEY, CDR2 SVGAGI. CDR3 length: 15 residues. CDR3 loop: CASSWPGQGVYEQYV. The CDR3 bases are TGTGCCAGCAGCTGGCCGGGACAGGGAGTCTACGAGCAGTACGTC.

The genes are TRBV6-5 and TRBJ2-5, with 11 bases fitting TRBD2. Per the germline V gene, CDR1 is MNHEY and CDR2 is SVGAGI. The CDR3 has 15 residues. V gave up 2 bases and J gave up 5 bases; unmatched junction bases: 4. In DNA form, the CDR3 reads TGTGCCAGCAGTTACAATAGCGGGAGGGGGGAGACCCAGTACTTC. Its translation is CASSYNSGRGETQYF.

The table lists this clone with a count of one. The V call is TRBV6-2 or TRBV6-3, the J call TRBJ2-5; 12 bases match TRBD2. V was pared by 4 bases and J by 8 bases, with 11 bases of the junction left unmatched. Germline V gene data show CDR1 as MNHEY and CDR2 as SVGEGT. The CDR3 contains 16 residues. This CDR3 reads CASSFPPPSGRVTQYF. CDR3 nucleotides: TGTGCCAGCAGTTTTCCCCCCCCTAGCGGGAGGGTTACCCAGTACTTC.

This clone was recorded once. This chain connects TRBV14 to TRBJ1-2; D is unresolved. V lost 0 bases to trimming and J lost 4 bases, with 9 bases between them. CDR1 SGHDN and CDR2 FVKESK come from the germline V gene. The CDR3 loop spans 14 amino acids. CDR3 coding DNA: TGTGCCAGCAGCCAAGACATCCGGGTCTATGGCTACACCTTC. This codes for CASSQDIRVYGYTF.

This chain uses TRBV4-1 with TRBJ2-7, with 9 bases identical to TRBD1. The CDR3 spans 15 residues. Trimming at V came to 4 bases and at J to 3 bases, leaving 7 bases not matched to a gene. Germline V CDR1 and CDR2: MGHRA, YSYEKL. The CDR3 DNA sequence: TGCGCCAGCAGCCCGGGGACAGGGATTGGCTACGAGCAGTACTTC. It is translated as CASSPGTGIGYEQYF.

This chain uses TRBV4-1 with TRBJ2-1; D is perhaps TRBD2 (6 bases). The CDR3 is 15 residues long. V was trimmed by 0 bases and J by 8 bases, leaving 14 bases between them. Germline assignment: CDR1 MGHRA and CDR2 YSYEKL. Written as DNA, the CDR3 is TGCGCCAGCAGCCAAGATCGACAACGGAGGGATGAGCAGTTCTTC. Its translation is CASSQDRQRRDEQFF.

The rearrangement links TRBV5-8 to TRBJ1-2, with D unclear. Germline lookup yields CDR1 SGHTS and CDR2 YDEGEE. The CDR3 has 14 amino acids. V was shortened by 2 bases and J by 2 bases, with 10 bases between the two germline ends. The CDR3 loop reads CASSFPHRNYGYTF. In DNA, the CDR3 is TGTGCCAGCAGCTTTCCTCACAGAAACTATGGCTACACCTTC.

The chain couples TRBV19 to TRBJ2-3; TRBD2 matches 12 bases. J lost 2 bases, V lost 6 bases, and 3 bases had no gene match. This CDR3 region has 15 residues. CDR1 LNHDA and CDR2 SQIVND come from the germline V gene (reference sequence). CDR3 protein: CASRRTSGNTDTQYF. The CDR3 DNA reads TGTGCCAGTAGGAGGACTAGCGGGAACACAGATACGCAGTATTTT.

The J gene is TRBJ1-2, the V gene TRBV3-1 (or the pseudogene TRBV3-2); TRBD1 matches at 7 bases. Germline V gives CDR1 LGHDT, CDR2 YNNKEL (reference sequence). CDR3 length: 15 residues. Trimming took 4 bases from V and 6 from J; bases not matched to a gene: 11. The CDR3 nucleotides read TGTGCCAGCAGCCCCTGGGACAGATCCGTCCATGGCTACACCTTC. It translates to CASSPWDRSVHGYTF.